This TCR beta chain was retrieved from a study of T cell clones after liver transplantation. Study details: TCRbeta sequencing after a pre-transplant mixed lymphocyte reaction identified graft-donor-reactive clones, later tracked in post-transplant blood. Overall study results and limits: A significant post-transplant drop in circulating graft-donor-reactive CD4 TCRbeta sequences occurred in most of the 8 subjects.

The method was immunoSEQ multiplex PCR; TCRdb's version includes in-frame clones alone and lacks a portion of them. The sample records roughly 74,000 clones, roughly 80% being singletons. Notes on this clone: The antigen is unknown.

Germline V gives CDR1 SGHTA, CDR2 FQGNSA. The CDR3 has 14 amino acids. The V end lost 1 base, the J end lost 1 base, and 8 bases lay between the germline ends. This chain joins TRBV7-2 and TRBJ2-7, with a possible D match to TRBD1 (5 bases). The sample consisted of CD4+ T cells from blood, taken before liver transplant. The origin of this receptor is a human donor who received a liver transplant. The CDR3 protein is CASSLGGGSYEQYF. CDR3 sequence (DNA): TGTGCCAGCAGCTTAGGGGGCGGATCCTACGAGCAGTACTTC.